This is a list of T cell receptor beta chains from one sample in a study of cytomegalovirus exposure and HLA in healthy donors. Produced via immunoSEQ multiplex PCR; TCRdb's table is partial and in-frame only. Of about 150,000 clones in the sample, over 60% were seen once. Material: PBMCs. These receptors originate from a young woman in good health and CMV-seronegative. The CDR3 runs from the conserved cysteine through the conserved F or W. Fields, in order: D gene, clone size, J gene, V gene, CDR3 DNA, CDR3 protein. A D gene is named only where the DNA matches it firmly. A clone size is listed for some rows: how often the clone was seen (once, few, many), or a class if it is expanded.

d_call: NA; clone_size: NA; j_call: TRBJ1-3; v_call: TRBV5-6; cdr3_nt: TGTGCCAGCAGCTTCGCGATAGCGGGAGGAAACACCATATATTTT; cdr3_aa: CASSFAIAGGNTIYF
d_call: TRBD1; clone_size: NA; j_call: TRBJ1-2; v_call: TRBV6-6; cdr3_nt: TGTGCCAGCAGTCCGTCGAGGACAGGTCCTACTGGCTACACCTTC; cdr3_aa: CASSPSRTGPTGYTF
d_call: TRBD1; clone_size: NA; j_call: TRBJ1-1; v_call: TRBV9; cdr3_nt: TGTGCCAGCAGCGCATCGACAGGGCAGAACACTGAAGCTTTCTTT; cdr3_aa: CASSASTGQNTEAFF
d_call: NA; clone_size: NA; j_call: TRBJ1-1; v_call: TRBV5-4; cdr3_nt: TGTGCCAGCAGCTTCGGCGACAAGGCTTTCTTT; cdr3_aa: CASSFGDKAFF
d_call: NA; clone_size: NA; j_call: TRBJ1-4; v_call: TRBV2; cdr3_nt: TGTGCCAGCACCCTCGACAGGTCGGCTAATGAAAAACTGTTTTTT; cdr3_aa: CASTLDRSANEKLFF
d_call: NA; clone_size: NA; j_call: TRBJ2-1; v_call: TRBV6-6; cdr3_nt: TGTGCCAGCAGTTACCAAGACAGCAACAATGAGCAGTTCTTC; cdr3_aa: CASSYQDSNNEQFF
d_call: NA; clone_size: few; j_call: TRBJ1-2; v_call: TRBV6-1; cdr3_nt: TGTGCCAGCAGTCGCAAGAGCTATGGCTACACCTTC; cdr3_aa: CASSRKSYGYTF
d_call: NA; clone_size: medium-sized; j_call: TRBJ2-7; v_call: TRBV2; cdr3_nt: TGTGCCAGCGCTGCCGTGGCGGTCTACGAGCAGTACTTC; cdr3_aa: CASAAVAVYEQYF
d_call: TRBD1; clone_size: few; j_call: TRBJ1-3; v_call: TRBV6-6; cdr3_nt: TGTGCCAGCAGTTACTCTCCCGGGACAGCAAACACCATATATTTT; cdr3_aa: CASSYSPGTANTIYF
d_call: NA; clone_size: NA; j_call: TRBJ2-5; v_call: TRBV9; cdr3_nt: TGTGCCAGCAGCGTATTACCCCGACAGGAGGAGACCCAGTACTTC; cdr3_aa: CASSVLPRQEETQYF
d_call: NA; clone_size: NA; j_call: TRBJ2-3; v_call: TRBV6-6; cdr3_nt: TGTGCCAGCAGTTCCGCTGGGCCCGCCGGTACGCAGTATTTT; cdr3_aa: CASSSAGPAGTQYF
d_call: TRBD1; clone_size: NA; j_call: TRBJ1-2; v_call: TRBV18; cdr3_nt: TGTGCCAGCTCACCCACAGTGGGACAGGGGAGAGATGGCTACACCTTC; cdr3_aa: CASSPTVGQGRDGYTF
d_call: TRBD2; clone_size: few; j_call: TRBJ2-1; v_call: TRBV5-4; cdr3_nt: TGCGCCAGCAGCCAAGAAGGAGCGGGGTCTCCCAATGAGCAGTTCTTC; cdr3_aa: CASSQEGAGSPNEQFF
d_call: NA; clone_size: NA; j_call: TRBJ1-4; v_call: TRBV2; cdr3_nt: TGTGCCAGCAGAATCCGGGACAAGCTTGAAAAACTGTTTTTT; cdr3_aa: CASRIRDKLEKLFF
d_call: NA; clone_size: NA; j_call: TRBJ2-1; v_call: TRBV5-6; cdr3_nt: TGTGCCAGCAGCCCTTTAGCGGCCAGTTGGAATGAGCAGTTCTTC; cdr3_aa: CASSPLAASWNEQFF
d_call: TRBD2; clone_size: NA; j_call: TRBJ2-7; v_call: TRBV29-1; cdr3_nt: TGCAGCGCGGCGGGGGAAATTTGGCTGGAGCAGTACTTC; cdr3_aa: CSAAGEIWLEQYF
d_call: NA; clone_size: NA; j_call: TRBJ1-1; v_call: TRBV11-3; cdr3_nt: TGTGCCAGCAGCTTAAACGGTGGGAACACTGAAGCTTTCTTT; cdr3_aa: CASSLNGGNTEAFF
d_call: NA; clone_size: once; j_call: TRBJ2-7; v_call: TRBV10-2; cdr3_nt: TGCGCCAGCAGTGACCCGGGACAAACCTACGAGCAGTACTTC; cdr3_aa: CASSDPGQTYEQYF
d_call: TRBD1; clone_size: NA; j_call: TRBJ2-3; v_call: TRBV5-1; cdr3_nt: TGCGCCAGCAGCTTGGAGGGGGCGGAGGGCACAGATACGCAGTATTTT; cdr3_aa: CASSLEGAEGTDTQYF
d_call: NA; clone_size: NA; j_call: TRBJ2-7; v_call: TRBV6-5; cdr3_nt: TGTGCCAGCAGTTATGGAGGACAGGGAGGGGGCTACGAGCAGTACTTC; cdr3_aa: CASSYGGQGGGYEQYF
d_call: TRBD1; clone_size: NA; j_call: TRBJ1-4; v_call: TRBV19; cdr3_nt: TGTGCCAGTAGTATCCGGGACAGCCGAGAAAAACTGTTTTTT; cdr3_aa: CASSIRDSREKLFF
d_call: NA; clone_size: NA; j_call: TRBJ2-1; v_call: TRBV2; cdr3_nt: TGTGCCAGCAGTGATCTGGGGGGGGGCCGGGATGAGCAGTTCTTC; cdr3_aa: CASSDLGGGRDEQFF
d_call: TRBD1; clone_size: NA; j_call: TRBJ1-2; v_call: TRBV13; cdr3_nt: TGTGCCAGCAGCCCGGGACAGGCTAACTATGGCTACACCTTC; cdr3_aa: CASSPGQANYGYTF
d_call: NA; clone_size: NA; j_call: TRBJ2-6; v_call: TRBV5-1; cdr3_nt: TGCGCCAGCTTCAACAGGAAAAGCTCTGGGGCCAACGTCCTGACTTTC; cdr3_aa: CASFNRKSSGANVLTF
d_call: TRBD1; clone_size: NA; j_call: TRBJ1-2; v_call: TRBV29-1; cdr3_nt: TGCAGCGTTGTCACACAGGGGGCAGATGGCTACACCTTC; cdr3_aa: CSVVTQGADGYTF
d_call: NA; clone_size: NA; j_call: TRBJ1-6; v_call: TRBV15; cdr3_nt: TGTGCCACCGGGCAGGGAACGGCGAGGAATTCACCCCTCCACTTT; cdr3_aa: CATGQGTARNSPLHF
d_call: NA; clone_size: NA; j_call: TRBJ1-5; v_call: TRBV4-1; cdr3_nt: TGCGCCAGCAGCCAAGTAGGGGGCAATCAGCCCCAGCATTTT; cdr3_aa: CASSQVGGNQPQHF
d_call: NA; clone_size: NA; j_call: TRBJ2-7; v_call: TRBV7-3; cdr3_nt: TGTGCCAGCAGCTTAACGTCGGGTGAGCAGTACTTC; cdr3_aa: CASSLTSGEQYF
d_call: NA; clone_size: NA; j_call: TRBJ1-2; v_call: TRBV2; cdr3_nt: TGTGCCAGCAGTGATTATGGACAGACTAACTATGGCTACACCTTC; cdr3_aa: CASSDYGQTNYGYTF
d_call: NA; clone_size: NA; j_call: TRBJ2-7; v_call: TRBV25-1; cdr3_nt: TGTGCCAGCACGTCTCGGGGATCCTCTTACGAGCAGTACTTC; cdr3_aa: CASTSRGSSYEQYF
d_call: TRBD2; clone_size: NA; j_call: TRBJ2-2; v_call: TRBV7-2; cdr3_nt: TGTGCCAGCAGCCCCAGCTCCGGGACTAGCGGATACACCGGGGAGCTGTTTTTT; cdr3_aa: CASSPSSGTSGYTGELFF
d_call: TRBD1; clone_size: few; j_call: TRBJ2-5; v_call: TRBV9; cdr3_nt: TGTGCCAGCAGCGTAGGCGGGACAGGGGGTGCATGGTCCCAGTACTTC; cdr3_aa: CASSVGGTGGAWSQYF
d_call: TRBD2; clone_size: once; j_call: TRBJ2-1; v_call: TRBV5-1; cdr3_nt: TGCGCCAGCAGCTGGGCTAGCGGGGGGGCTTTGGATGAGCAGTTCTTC; cdr3_aa: CASSWASGGALDEQFF
d_call: NA; clone_size: NA; j_call: TRBJ2-2; v_call: TRBV5-1; cdr3_nt: TGCGCCAGCAGCTTGGCCCCACAGGGATCTGCCGGGGAGCTGTTTTTT; cdr3_aa: CASSLAPQGSAGELFF
d_call: NA; clone_size: NA; j_call: TRBJ1-3; v_call: TRBV18; cdr3_nt: TGTGCCAGCTCATTCGACACGGACTCCTCTGGAAACACCATATATTTT; cdr3_aa: CASSFDTDSSGNTIYF
d_call: TRBD1; clone_size: NA; j_call: TRBJ2-5; v_call: TRBV6-1; cdr3_nt: TGTGCCAGCGAACTACAGGGGGCTCTTGGAGAGACCCAGTACTTC; cdr3_aa: CASELQGALGETQYF
d_call: NA; clone_size: NA; j_call: TRBJ2-3; v_call: TRBV4-3; cdr3_nt: TGCGCCAGCAGCCAACCTTCAACGGGGAGATGCACAGATACGCAGTATTTT; cdr3_aa: CASSQPSTGRCTDTQYF
d_call: NA; clone_size: NA; j_call: TRBJ1-2; v_call: TRBV5-1; cdr3_nt: TGCGCCAGCAAGGCAGGGCCTGGTGAGGTCAGTGGCTACACCTTC; cdr3_aa: CASKAGPGEVSGYTF
d_call: NA; clone_size: NA; j_call: TRBJ1-1; v_call: TRBV6-1; cdr3_nt: TGTGCCAGCATCCCCAGCGGTGAAGCTTTCTTT; cdr3_aa: CASIPSGEAFF
d_call: TRBD1; clone_size: few; j_call: TRBJ1-6; v_call: TRBV25-1; cdr3_nt: TGTGCCAGCAGTCCATCGGACAGGGGGCGTTCACCCCTCCACTTT; cdr3_aa: CASSPSDRGRSPLHF
d_call: TRBD1; clone_size: NA; j_call: TRBJ1-1; v_call: TRBV29-1; cdr3_nt: TGCAGCGTTCTGCAGGGGGCTGACACTGAAGCTTTCTTT; cdr3_aa: CSVLQGADTEAFF
d_call: NA; clone_size: few; j_call: TRBJ1-3; v_call: TRBV7-9; cdr3_nt: TGTGCCAGCAGCTCGACACAGGACTCTGGAAACACCATATATTTT; cdr3_aa: CASSSTQDSGNTIYF
d_call: TRBD1; clone_size: NA; j_call: TRBJ2-7; v_call: TRBV5-1; cdr3_nt: TGCGCCAGCAGCTTCAGGGACAGGGGGCACGAGCAGTACTTC; cdr3_aa: CASSFRDRGHEQYF
d_call: TRBD2; clone_size: NA; j_call: TRBJ2-1; v_call: TRBV4-3; cdr3_nt: TGCGCCAGCAGCCAAGATCGTGGGACTAGCGCCTCCAATGAGCAGTTCTTC; cdr3_aa: CASSQDRGTSASNEQFF
d_call: NA; clone_size: NA; j_call: TRBJ1-2; v_call: TRBV5-1; cdr3_nt: TGCGCCAGCTTCTTAGGGCCAGGGGCTAACTATGGCTACACCTTC; cdr3_aa: CASFLGPGANYGYTF
d_call: NA; clone_size: NA; j_call: TRBJ1-1; v_call: TRBV9; cdr3_nt: TGTGCCAGCAGCGCCCTCCTACTAGGACAGATGAACACTGAAGCTTTCTTT; cdr3_aa: CASSALLLGQMNTEAFF
d_call: TRBD1; clone_size: NA; j_call: TRBJ2-5; v_call: TRBV25-1; cdr3_nt: TGTGCCAGCAGTGGACCCTCCGGGACAGAAGAGACCCAGTACTTC; cdr3_aa: CASSGPSGTEETQYF